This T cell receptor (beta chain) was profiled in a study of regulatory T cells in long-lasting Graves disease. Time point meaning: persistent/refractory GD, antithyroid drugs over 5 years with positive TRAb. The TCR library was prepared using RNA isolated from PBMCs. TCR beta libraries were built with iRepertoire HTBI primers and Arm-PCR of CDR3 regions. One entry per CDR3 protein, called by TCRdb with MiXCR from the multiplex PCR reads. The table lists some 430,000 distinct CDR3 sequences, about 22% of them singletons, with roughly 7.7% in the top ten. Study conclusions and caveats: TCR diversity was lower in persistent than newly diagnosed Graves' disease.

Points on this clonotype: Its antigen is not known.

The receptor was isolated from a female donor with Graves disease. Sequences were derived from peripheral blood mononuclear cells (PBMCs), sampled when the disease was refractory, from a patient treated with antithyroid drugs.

The CDR3 sequence is CASSQDFGEPGNTIYF. Here the CDR3 DNA reads TGTGCCAGCAGCCAAGATTTCGGGGAACCTGGAAACACCATATATTTT. This chain links TRBV14 with TRBJ1-3, with unresolved D. The V gene lost 0 bases and the J gene lost 2 bases, with 11 bases spanning the gap. The CDR3 covers 16 residues. Germline V gene data show CDR1 as SGHDN and CDR2 as FVKESK.